This T cell receptor (beta chain) was sequenced for a study of blood T cells in healthy people across ages. General study findings and limits: Diversity estimates from one million T cells were considered underestimates.

In its sample, this clonotype was seen a few times. What it binds is not known. Using a J-beta primer mix together with a sample-barcoded 5' primer, a second PCR was run for about 6 to 12 cycles. TCRdb passed the 5' RACE reads through MiXCR, listing each CDR3 protein once. This table holds hundreds of thousands of distinct CDR3 sequences, just over 55% found once. Trimming stripped 5 bases from V and 0 bases from J, with 8 bases between. This CDR3 contains 12 residues. Germline CDR1 reads SQVTM; CDR2 reads ANQGSEA. This rearrangement joins TRBV29-1 to TRBJ2-7, with D perhaps TRBD1 (5 bases). The sequenced sample was blood. The TCR comes from a man in his forties in good health. The CDR3 DNA sequence: TGCAGCGTTAGGGGTGACTCCTACGAGCAGTACTTC. Its protein product is CSVRGDSYEQYF.